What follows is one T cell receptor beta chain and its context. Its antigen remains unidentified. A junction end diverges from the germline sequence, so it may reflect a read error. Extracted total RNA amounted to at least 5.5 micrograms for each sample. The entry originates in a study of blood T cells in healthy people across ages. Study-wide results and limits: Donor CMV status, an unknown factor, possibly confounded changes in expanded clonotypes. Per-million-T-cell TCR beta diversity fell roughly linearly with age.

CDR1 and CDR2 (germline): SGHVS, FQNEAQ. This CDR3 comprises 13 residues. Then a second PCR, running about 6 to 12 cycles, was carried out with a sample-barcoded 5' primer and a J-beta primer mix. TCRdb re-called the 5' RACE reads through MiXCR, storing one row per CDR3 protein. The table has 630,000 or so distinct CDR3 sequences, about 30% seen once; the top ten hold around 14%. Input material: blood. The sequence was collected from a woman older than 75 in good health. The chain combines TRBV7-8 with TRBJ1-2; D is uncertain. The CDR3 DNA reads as TGTGCCAGCAGCTTAGAACAGATCTATGACTACACCTTC. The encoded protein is CASSLEQIYDYTF.